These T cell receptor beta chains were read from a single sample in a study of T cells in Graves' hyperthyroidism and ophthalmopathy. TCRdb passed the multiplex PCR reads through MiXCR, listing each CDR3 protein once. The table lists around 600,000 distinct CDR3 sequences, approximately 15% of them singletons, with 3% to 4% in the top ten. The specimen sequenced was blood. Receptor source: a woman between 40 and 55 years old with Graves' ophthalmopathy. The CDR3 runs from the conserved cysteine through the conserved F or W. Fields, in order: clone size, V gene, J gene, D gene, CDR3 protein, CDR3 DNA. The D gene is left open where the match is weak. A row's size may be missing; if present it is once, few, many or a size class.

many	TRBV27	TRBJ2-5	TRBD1	CASSSAGTAGRAQYF	TGTGCCAGCAGCTCCGCCGGGACAGCTGGAAGGGCCCAGTACTTC
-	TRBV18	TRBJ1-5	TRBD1	CASSPLGTGGISNQPQHF	TGTGCCAGCTCACCCCTCGGGACAGGGGGTATTAGCAATCAGCCCCAGCATTTT
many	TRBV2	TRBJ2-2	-	CASRREMSNTGELFF	TGTGCCAGCAGACGGGAGATGTCAAACACCGGGGAGCTGTTTTTT
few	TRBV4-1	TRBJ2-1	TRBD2	CASSRTPGLTYNEQFF	TGCGCCAGCAGCCGAACTCCGGGACTAACTTACAATGAGCAGTTCTTC
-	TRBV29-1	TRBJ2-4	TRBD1	CSVTGVGAKNIQYF	TGCAGCGTTACAGGGGTTGGAGCCAAAAACATTCAGTACTTC
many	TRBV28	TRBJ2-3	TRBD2	CASSWTSGPRNTQYF	TGTGCCAGCAGTTGGACTAGCGGTCCACGCAATACGCAGTATTTT
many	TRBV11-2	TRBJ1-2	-	CASSLSWLYGYTF	TGTGCCAGCAGCTTATCTTGGTTGTATGGCTACACCTTC
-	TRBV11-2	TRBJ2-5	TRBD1	CASSQGQGKTEKTQYF	TGCGCCAGCAGCCAAGGACAGGGGAAGACGGAAAAGACCCAGTACTTC
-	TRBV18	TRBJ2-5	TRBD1	CASSPGTGSQETQYF	TGTGCCAGCTCGCCCGGGACAGGGAGCCAAGAGACCCAGTACTTC
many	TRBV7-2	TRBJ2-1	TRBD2	CASSLAGGGFSNEQFF	TGTGCCAGCAGCTTAGCGGGGGGGGGGTTCAGCAATGAGCAGTTCTTC
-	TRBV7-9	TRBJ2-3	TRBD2	CASSLTLAGDAQYF	TGTGCCAGCAGCTTAACCCTAGCGGGAGATGCGCAGTATTTT
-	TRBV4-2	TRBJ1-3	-	CASSQSNSRGGSGNTIYF	TGTGCCAGCAGCCAAAGTAACTCGAGGGGGGGCTCTGGAAACACCATATATTTT
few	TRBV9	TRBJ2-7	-	CASSARDGRYEQYF	TGTGCCAGCAGTGCCCGGGACGGACGCTACGAGCAGTACTTC
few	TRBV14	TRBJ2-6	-	CASSPPRRPGANVLTF	TGTGCCAGCAGCCCCCCAAGGAGGCCTGGGGCCAACGTCCTGACTTTC
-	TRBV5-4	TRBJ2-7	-	CASSFNMGYEQYF	TGTGCCAGCAGCTTCAACATGGGCTACGAGCAGTACTTC
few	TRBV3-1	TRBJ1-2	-	CASAAGSARGWGGYTF	TGTGCCAGCGCCGCCGGGTCGGCCAGGGGTTGGGGTGGCTACACCTTC
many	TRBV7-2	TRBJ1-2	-	CASSSYTGTNYGYTF	TGTGCCAGCAGCTCTTATACAGGGACTAACTATGGCTACACCTTC
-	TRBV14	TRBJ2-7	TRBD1	CASSQQGANYEQYF	TGTGCCAGCAGCCAACAGGGGGCGAATTACGAGCAGTACTTC
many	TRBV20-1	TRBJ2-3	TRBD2	CSAKQAGGGTDTQYF	TGCAGTGCCAAACAAGCGGGAGGCGGCACAGATACGCAGTATTTT
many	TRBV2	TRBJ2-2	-	CASRHKRGGELFF	TGTGCCAGCAGGCATAAGAGGGGCGGGGAGCTGTTTTTT
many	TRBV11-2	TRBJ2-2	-	CASSYPPGELFF	TGTGCCAGCAGTTACCCCCCCGGGGAGCTGTTTTTT
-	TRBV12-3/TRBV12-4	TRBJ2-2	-	CASRIAGELFF	TGTGCCAGCAGGATTGCCGGGGAGCTGTTTTTT
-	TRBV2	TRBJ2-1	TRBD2	CASSATSETNEQFF	TGTGCCAGCAGTGCGACTAGCGAGACCAATGAGCAGTTCTTC
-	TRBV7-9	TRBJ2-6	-	CASSLNEGAGANVLTF	TGTGCCAGCAGCCTCAATGAGGGCGCGGGGGCCAACGTCCTGACTTTC
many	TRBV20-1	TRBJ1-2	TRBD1	CSASGGQGTDGYTF	TGCAGTGCTAGTGGGGGACAGGGGACCGATGGCTACACCTTC
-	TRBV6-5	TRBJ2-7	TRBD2	CASSYRGTSGTYEQYF	TGTGCCAGCAGTTACAGGGGGACTAGCGGAACCTACGAGCAGTACTTC
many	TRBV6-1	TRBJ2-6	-	CASSPTVSSGANVLTF	TGTGCCAGCAGTCCTACAGTTTCCTCTGGGGCCAACGTCCTGACTTTC
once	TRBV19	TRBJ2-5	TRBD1	CASSKTGAPYQETQYF	TGTGCCAGTAGTAAAACAGGGGCCCCGTACCAAGAGACCCAGTACTTC
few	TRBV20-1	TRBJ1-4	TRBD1	CSARGPGTGSEKLFF	TGCAGTGCTAGAGGTCCGGGGACAGGGAGTGAAAAACTGTTTTTT
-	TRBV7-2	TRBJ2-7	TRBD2	CASGPNLWLAGVEQYF	TGTGCCAGCGGCCCCAATCTATGGCTAGCGGGAGTTGAGCAGTACTTC
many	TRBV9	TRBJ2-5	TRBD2	CASSVGSSGGASETQYF	TGTGCCAGCAGCGTAGGGTCTAGCGGGGGGGCGTCGGAGACCCAGTACTTC
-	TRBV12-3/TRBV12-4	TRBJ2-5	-	CASSSFPSIGETQYF	TGTGCCAGCAGCTCCTTCCCTTCCATTGGAGAGACCCAGTACTTC
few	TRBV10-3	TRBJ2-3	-	CALGNTDTQYF	TGTGCTTTAGGTAACACAGATACGCAGTATTTT
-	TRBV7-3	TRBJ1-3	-	CASSLSGHPWVANTIYF	TGTGCCAGCAGCTTAAGTGGACACCCTTGGGTTGCAAACACCATATATTTT
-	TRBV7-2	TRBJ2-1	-	CASTLDGPRGYNEQFF	TGTGCCAGCACCCTAGACGGGCCCCGCGGGTACAATGAGCAGTTCTTC
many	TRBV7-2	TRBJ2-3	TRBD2	CASGRGGASTDTQYF	TGTGCCAGCGGCCGGGGGGGGGCTAGCACAGATACGCAGTATTTT
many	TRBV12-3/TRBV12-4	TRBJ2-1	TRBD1	CASRRRDRGPWEQFF	TGTGCCAGCAGGCGCCGGGACAGGGGGCCGTGGGAGCAGTTCTTC
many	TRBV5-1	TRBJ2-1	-	CASSSYRDTGEQFF	TGCGCCAGCAGTTCCTACCGGGACACCGGTGAGCAGTTCTTC
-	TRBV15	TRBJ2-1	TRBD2	CATSRGLFHPGSYNEQFF	TGTGCCACCAGCAGGGGACTATTCCACCCGGGCTCCTACAATGAGCAGTTCTTC
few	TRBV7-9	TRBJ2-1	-	CASSLVAGRGRDEQFF	TGTGCCAGCAGCTTAGTTGCGGGCCGGGGGCGGGACGAGCAGTTCTTC
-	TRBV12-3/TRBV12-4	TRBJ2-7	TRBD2	CASIGTIGNEQYF	TGTGCCAGCATCGGGACTATTGGCAATGAGCAGTACTTC
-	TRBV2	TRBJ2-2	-	CASSDGRGTAGELFF	TGTGCCAGCAGTGATGGTAGGGGGACGGCCGGGGAGCTGTTTTTT
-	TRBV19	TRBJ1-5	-	CASRSLGAGVSNQPQHF	TGTGCCAGTAGGAGTTTAGGTGCGGGGGTTAGCAATCAGCCCCAGCATTTT
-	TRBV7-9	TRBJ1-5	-	CASSLEGINQPQHF	TGTGCCAGCAGCTTAGAGGGGATCAATCAGCCCCAGCATTTT
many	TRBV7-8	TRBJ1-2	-	CASSSNRDSGYTF	TGTGCCAGCAGCTCCAACAGGGACTCTGGCTACACCTTC
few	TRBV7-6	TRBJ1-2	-	CASSLGPLDGYTF	TGTGCCAGCAGCTTAGGGCCCCTAGATGGCTACACCTTC